A selection of T cell receptor beta chains follows, all from one sample in a study of blood T cell repertoires in COVID-19. The method was immunoSEQ multiplex PCR; TCRdb's version includes in-frame clones alone and lacks a portion of them. This sample has 20,000 to 30,000 clones, with approximately 83% found just once. The sample comprised peripheral blood. The receptors shown here come from a human donor in a cohort sampled during active COVID-19. Both conserved end residues are part of each CDR3. Fields, in order: D gene, V gene, J gene, clone size, CDR3 DNA, CDR3 protein. A D gene is named only where the DNA matches it firmly. Clone size appears in some rows only: once, few, many, or a class for an expanded clone.

d_call: NA; v_call: TRBV6-1; j_call: TRBJ2-7; clone_size: NA; cdr3_nt: TGTGCCAGCAGTGAATATGACCAAGGTCTTACAGGCCCGACCTACGAGCAGTACTTC; cdr3_aa: CASSEYDQGLTGPTYEQYF
d_call: TRBD1; v_call: TRBV29-1; j_call: TRBJ1-3; clone_size: NA; cdr3_nt: TGCAGCGGACTGACAGGGATCAGCGGAAACACCATATATTTT; cdr3_aa: CSGLTGISGNTIYF
d_call: TRBD1; v_call: TRBV4-3; j_call: TRBJ1-2; clone_size: NA; cdr3_nt: TGCGCCAGCAGCCAAGATACAGGGGGAGTCTATGGCTACACCTTC; cdr3_aa: CASSQDTGGVYGYTF
d_call: NA; v_call: TRBV5-4; j_call: TRBJ1-1; clone_size: NA; cdr3_nt: TGTGCCAGCAGCGCGGACAGTAACACTGAAGCTTTCTTT; cdr3_aa: CASSADSNTEAFF
d_call: TRBD2; v_call: TRBV18; j_call: TRBJ2-7; clone_size: NA; cdr3_nt: TGTGCCAGCTCACCGCCGGGACTAGCGGGAGACGGCGAGCAGTACTTC; cdr3_aa: CASSPPGLAGDGEQYF
d_call: TRBD2; v_call: TRBV4-3; j_call: TRBJ2-3; clone_size: NA; cdr3_nt: TGCGCCAGCAGCCAAGAGGCGGGAGGGCCCTTGGGCACAGATACGCAGTATTTT; cdr3_aa: CASSQEAGGPLGTDTQYF
d_call: NA; v_call: TRBV11-2; j_call: TRBJ2-1; clone_size: NA; cdr3_nt: TGTGCCAGCAGCTTAGATGAGGCGGGGGAGCAGTTCTTC; cdr3_aa: CASSLDEAGEQFF
d_call: NA; v_call: TRBV12-3/TRBV12-4; j_call: TRBJ1-2; clone_size: NA; cdr3_nt: TGTGCCAGCAACCTACCAGGGCAAGGCTACACCTTC; cdr3_aa: CASNLPGQGYTF
d_call: NA; v_call: TRBV30; j_call: TRBJ2-7; clone_size: NA; cdr3_nt: TGTGCCTGGGCCGTGGGGCCCTACGAGCAGTACTTC; cdr3_aa: CAWAVGPYEQYF
d_call: TRBD2; v_call: TRBV5-1; j_call: TRBJ2-1; clone_size: NA; cdr3_nt: TGCGCCAGCAGCCCCCAGAAGGGACTAGTCGGAAACAATGAGCAGTTCTTC; cdr3_aa: CASSPQKGLVGNNEQFF
d_call: TRBD1; v_call: TRBV19; j_call: TRBJ2-7; clone_size: NA; cdr3_nt: TGTGCCAGTAGTTCCCCCTACAGGGGCTCGCAGGAGCAGTACTTC; cdr3_aa: CASSSPYRGSQEQYF
d_call: TRBD2; v_call: TRBV29-1; j_call: TRBJ2-7; clone_size: NA; cdr3_nt: TGCAGCGTCGAGACTAGCGGTGCCTACGAGCAGTACTTC; cdr3_aa: CSVETSGAYEQYF
d_call: TRBD1; v_call: TRBV27; j_call: TRBJ1-4; clone_size: NA; cdr3_nt: TGTGCCAGCAGTACCGCCAGGGGGCTACAAGAAAAACTGTTTTTT; cdr3_aa: CASSTARGLQEKLFF
d_call: NA; v_call: TRBV6-5; j_call: TRBJ1-2; clone_size: NA; cdr3_nt: TGTGCCAGCAGTTACGTCCCAGGCCCCTATGGCTACACCTTC; cdr3_aa: CASSYVPGPYGYTF
d_call: NA; v_call: TRBV5-1; j_call: TRBJ2-4; clone_size: NA; cdr3_nt: TGCGCCAGCAGCTTTGCACCCGGGGGACGCGCCAAAAACATTCAGTACTTC; cdr3_aa: CASSFAPGGRAKNIQYF
d_call: NA; v_call: TRBV4-3; j_call: TRBJ2-1; clone_size: NA; cdr3_nt: TGCGCCAGCAGCCAGTGGACTAGCGTAACAGGGGGTGAGCAGTTCTTC; cdr3_aa: CASSQWTSVTGGEQFF
d_call: NA; v_call: TRBV5-4; j_call: TRBJ2-3; clone_size: NA; cdr3_nt: TGTGCCAGCAGGTTAAGCGGGTCTAGCACAGATACGCAGTATTTT; cdr3_aa: CASRLSGSSTDTQYF
d_call: TRBD2; v_call: TRBV7-2; j_call: TRBJ2-1; clone_size: NA; cdr3_nt: TGTGCCAGCAGCTTAAGGGGGACTAGCGGGAGGCCAAACAATGAGCAGTTCTTC; cdr3_aa: CASSLRGTSGRPNNEQFF
d_call: NA; v_call: TRBV24-1; j_call: TRBJ2-1; clone_size: NA; cdr3_nt: TGTGCCACCAGTGACCCCCGGCGGGGGCGGGTCCACAATGAGCAGTTCTTC; cdr3_aa: CATSDPRRGRVHNEQFF
d_call: TRBD2; v_call: TRBV20-1; j_call: TRBJ2-2; clone_size: once; cdr3_nt: TGCAGTGCTAGTAGCGGGGGTATCGGGGAGCTGTTTTTT; cdr3_aa: CSASSGGIGELFF
d_call: TRBD2; v_call: TRBV18; j_call: TRBJ2-7; clone_size: NA; cdr3_nt: TGTGCCAGTGTGCTAGGGAGGGGTTATGGTGAGCAGTACTTC; cdr3_aa: CASVLGRGYGEQYF
d_call: TRBD1; v_call: TRBV5-5; j_call: TRBJ2-7; clone_size: once; cdr3_nt: TGTGCCAGCAGCCCTCCGGACAGGCTCTACGAGCAGTACTTC; cdr3_aa: CASSPPDRLYEQYF
d_call: NA; v_call: TRBV4-3; j_call: TRBJ1-5; clone_size: NA; cdr3_nt: TGCGCCAGCAGCCAAGGCGTTTCCACCAATCAGCCCCAGCATTTT; cdr3_aa: CASSQGVSTNQPQHF
d_call: TRBD1; v_call: TRBV5-1; j_call: TRBJ1-1; clone_size: NA; cdr3_nt: TGCGCCAGCAGCTTGAAGGTCGGACAGGGGAACACTGAAGCTTTCTTT; cdr3_aa: CASSLKVGQGNTEAFF
d_call: NA; v_call: TRBV5-1; j_call: TRBJ2-5; clone_size: NA; cdr3_nt: TGCGCCAGCAGAGAGGCGGGGCAAGAGACCCAGTACTTC; cdr3_aa: CASREAGQETQYF
d_call: TRBD1; v_call: TRBV14; j_call: TRBJ2-7; clone_size: NA; cdr3_nt: TGTGCCAGCAGCCAGAAACTTCTCCGACAGGGGATCTCCGAGCAGTACTTC; cdr3_aa: CASSQKLLRQGISEQYF
d_call: NA; v_call: TRBV10-3; j_call: TRBJ1-1; clone_size: few; cdr3_nt: TGTGCCATCAGTGGGAGGGGAGGTTGGAACACTGAAGCTTTCTTT; cdr3_aa: CAISGRGGWNTEAFF
d_call: NA; v_call: TRBV7-2; j_call: TRBJ1-4; clone_size: NA; cdr3_nt: TGTGCCAGCAGCTTTAGAAGAGGGGAGGCTAATGAAAAACTGTTTTTT; cdr3_aa: CASSFRRGEANEKLFF
d_call: TRBD1; v_call: TRBV10-2; j_call: TRBJ1-1; clone_size: NA; cdr3_nt: TGCGCCAGCAAGACAGGGGGGACTGAAGCTTTCTTT; cdr3_aa: CASKTGGTEAFF
d_call: NA; v_call: TRBV6-6; j_call: TRBJ2-2; clone_size: few; cdr3_nt: TGTGCCAGCATCGACAGTCCTAACACCGGGGAGCTGTTTTTT; cdr3_aa: CASIDSPNTGELFF
d_call: NA; v_call: TRBV19; j_call: TRBJ1-4; clone_size: NA; cdr3_nt: TGTGCCAGTAGTATAGGCCGAACGGGTGGAGAAAAACTGTTTTTT; cdr3_aa: CASSIGRTGGEKLFF
d_call: NA; v_call: TRBV7-2; j_call: TRBJ2-7; clone_size: NA; cdr3_nt: TGTGCCAGCAGCTTAGTTCTAGCCGGGGACTCCTACGAGCAGTACTTC; cdr3_aa: CASSLVLAGDSYEQYF
d_call: NA; v_call: TRBV25-1; j_call: TRBJ1-1; clone_size: NA; cdr3_nt: TGTGCCAGCAGTGAGTCCCTTGGTCAATTCGGAGGGCCTGAAGCTTTCTTT; cdr3_aa: CASSESLGQFGGPEAFF
d_call: TRBD1; v_call: TRBV6-6; j_call: TRBJ1-2; clone_size: NA; cdr3_nt: TGTGCCAGCAGTTACGGGGGACAGGGGAATGATGGCTACACCTTC; cdr3_aa: CASSYGGQGNDGYTF
d_call: NA; v_call: TRBV6-5; j_call: TRBJ2-7; clone_size: NA; cdr3_nt: TGTGCCAGCAGTACACAGCACTCCTACGAGCAGTACTTC; cdr3_aa: CASSTQHSYEQYF